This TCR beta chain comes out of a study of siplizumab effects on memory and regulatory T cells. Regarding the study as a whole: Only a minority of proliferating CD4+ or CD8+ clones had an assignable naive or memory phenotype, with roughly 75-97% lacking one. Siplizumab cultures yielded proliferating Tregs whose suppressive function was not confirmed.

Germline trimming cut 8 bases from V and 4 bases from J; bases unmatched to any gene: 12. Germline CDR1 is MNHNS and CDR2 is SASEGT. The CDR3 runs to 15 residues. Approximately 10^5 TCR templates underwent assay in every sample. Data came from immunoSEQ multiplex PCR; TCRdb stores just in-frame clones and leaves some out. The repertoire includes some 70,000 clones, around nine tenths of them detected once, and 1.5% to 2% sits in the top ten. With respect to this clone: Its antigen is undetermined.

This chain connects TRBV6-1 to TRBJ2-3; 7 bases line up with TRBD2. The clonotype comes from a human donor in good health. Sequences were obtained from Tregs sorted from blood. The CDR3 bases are TGTGCCAGCGGCCTGGGAGGGCCCCTGGCAGATACGCAGTATTTT. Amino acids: CASGLGGPLADTQYF.